The T cell receptor beta chain described here comes from a study of tumor and adjacent non-tumor tissue in lung cancer (dated by TCRdb to 2017 to 2018). With respect to the entire study: The cohort included 12 adenocarcinoma, 2 squamous cell carcinoma and 1 small cell lung cancer patients. Ages among the roughly 15 patients ranged from roughly 30 to 76 years, there were roughly 10 men and 5 women, and disease was at TNM stage I to III. In total, sequencing yielded 125,075,908 productive TCRbeta reads, which works out to an average of about 4.17 million reads per sample. The study compared bulk TCRbeta repertoires between lung tumor tissue and matched distant non-tumor lung tissue from about 14 lung cancer patients. Around 30 paired specimens, one tumor and one normal lung sample per patient, were profiled by TCRbeta CDR3 sequencing.

This clonotype was detected a few times. What this receptor recognizes is not known. Base-call qualities are not available, and no considerably larger clone is one nucleotide away. Results the study describes overall, beyond this receptor: Because peripheral blood was not sequenced, the blood TCRbeta repertoires of the lung cancer patients in the study went unexamined. With only roughly 14 patients in the cohort, the authors noted that larger samples and more detailed clinical data are needed. Significantly higher TCR diversity (inverse Simpson) was observed in tumor tissue than in normal lung tissue (roughly 470 vs 170, P = 0.0075, Mann-Whitney U test). A significantly larger cumulative share of the repertoire was made up by the top 100 clones in normal lung than in tumor tissue. Neither the sequencing platform nor unique molecular identifiers are mentioned in the methods. Younger patients had significantly higher TCR diversity, and higher tumor TCR diversity was associated with shorter overall and disease-free survival.

Taken from cysteine to phenylalanine, the CDR3 has 14 residues. Of all the DNA, just the CDR3 is kept, 42 bases in frame from base 1. Via the germline V gene, CDR1 is SGHRS and CDR2 YFSETQ. From V the trimming removes 6 bases and from J it removes 5 bases, while the gene matches leave 9 bases of the junction unaccounted for. Library preparation used multiplex PCR. The sequencing machine was an Illumina HiSeq 2500. TCRbeta libraries were constructed through three rounds of nested PCR with primers (Table S4) according to protocols adapted from ARM-PCR. PCR products of 200-500 bp were gel-excised and purified with the QIAquick gel extraction kit before sequencing. On the authors' methods: Trimmomatic was used to clean the reads, FLASH was used to merge the reads into complete CDR3 sequences, and MiTCR was used to assign the reads to V(D)J germline segments. VDJtools was used to compute clonal diversity as the inverse Simpson's index. Productive reads were defined as in-frame sequences without a premature stop codon. The public reads were reanalyzed by TCRdb: fastp trimming at Q25, MiXCR alignment, in-frame beta chains only. Every entry covers one CDR3 protein and lists the most common genes and DNA from its rows. The V and J calls and clone size are TCRdb's, not the authors'. Present in this sample are 100,000 or so distinct CDR3 sequences, over 55% of which were seen just once. Roughly a fifth of the sample is taken by the ten largest.

RNA was isolated from bulk, unsorted tissue, and RNA quality was assessed with a NanoDrop ND-1000 and an Agilent 2100. For the normal lung samples, distant non-tumor tissue was collected more than 3 cm away from the tumor edge. The donors were newly diagnosed lung cancer patients admitted for thoracic surgery in China from August to November 2014 who had not received prior chemotherapy. Anyone who had undergone radiotherapy or chemotherapy before, or who had another cancer at the same time, was left out of the study. Pieces of surgical tissue measuring roughly 1-2.2 cm3 were kept in RNAlater solution and held at -80 degrees C until needed.

The sample consisted of distant non-tumor lung tissue. This clonotype originated in a man between 25 and 39 years old with non-small cell lung cancer. This chain joins TRBV5-1 to TRBJ2-7, and 9 bases in between align with TRBD1. The CDR3 loop reads CASNSTGGQDEQYF. In nucleotides, the sequence is TGCGCCAGCAACTCGACAGGGGGTCAGGACGAGCAGTACTTC.